Included here is one TCR beta chain sequence, with context. Its antigen is not known. Sorted-subset replicate PCRs used about 200 ng of genomic DNA. This amount corresponded to about 30,000 T cell genomes. Produced via immunoSEQ multiplex PCR; TCRdb's table is partial and in-frame only. This sample has about 680,000 clones, with around 73% found just once. The data are from a study of shared clonotypes between healthy human individuals. Findings and caveats of the study: Generally, naive subsets (rather than memory subsets) showed larger estimated richness. At large depth, rarefaction still showed sorted-subset sequencing to be incomplete.

The receptor was derived from a young woman in good health. The specimen was memory CD4+ T cells sorted from blood. The subset: CD45RA-negative fraction.

The DNA of the CDR3 is TGTGCCAGCAGTTTCCAAACAGGGGAACAAGGTGGCTACACCTTC. Protein sequence: CASSFQTGEQGGYTF. The chain uses TRBV27 and TRBJ1-2; 7 bases fit TRBD1. This CDR3 has 15 amino acids. Germline lookup yields CDR1 MNHEY and CDR2 SMNVEV (reference sequence). J gave up 7 bases and V 3 bases, and 11 bases lay outside the gene matches.